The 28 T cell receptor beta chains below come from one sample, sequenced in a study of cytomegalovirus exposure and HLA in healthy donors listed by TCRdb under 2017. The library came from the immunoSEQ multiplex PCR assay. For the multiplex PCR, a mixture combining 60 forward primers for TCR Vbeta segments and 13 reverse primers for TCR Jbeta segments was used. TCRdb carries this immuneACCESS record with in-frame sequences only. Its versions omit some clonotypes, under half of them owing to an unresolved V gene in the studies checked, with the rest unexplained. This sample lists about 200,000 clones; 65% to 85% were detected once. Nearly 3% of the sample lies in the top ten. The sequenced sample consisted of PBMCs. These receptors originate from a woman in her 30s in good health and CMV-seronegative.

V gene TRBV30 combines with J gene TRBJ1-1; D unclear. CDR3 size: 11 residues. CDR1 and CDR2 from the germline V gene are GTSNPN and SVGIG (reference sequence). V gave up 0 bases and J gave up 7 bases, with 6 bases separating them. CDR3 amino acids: CAWSVRSEAFF. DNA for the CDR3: TGTGCCTGGAGTGTACGGAGTGAAGCTTTCTTT. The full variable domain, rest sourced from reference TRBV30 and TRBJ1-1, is SQTIHQWPATLVQPVGSPLSLECTVEGTSNPNLYWYRQAAGRGLQLLFYSVGIGQISSEVPQNLSASRPQDRQFILSSKKLLLSDSGFYLCAWSVRSEAFFGQGTRLTVV.

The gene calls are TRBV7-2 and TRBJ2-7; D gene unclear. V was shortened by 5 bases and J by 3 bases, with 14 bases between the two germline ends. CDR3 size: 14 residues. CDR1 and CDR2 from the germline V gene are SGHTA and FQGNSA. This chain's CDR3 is CASSVYQRGYEQYF. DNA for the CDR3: TGTGCCAGCAGCGTGTATCAGCGAGGCTACGAGCAGTACTTC.

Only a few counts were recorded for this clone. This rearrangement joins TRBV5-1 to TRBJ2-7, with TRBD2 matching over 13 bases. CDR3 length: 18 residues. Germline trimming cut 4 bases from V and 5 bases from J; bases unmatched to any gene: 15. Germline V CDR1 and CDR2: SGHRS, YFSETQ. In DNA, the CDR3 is TGCGCCAGCAGCCCCAGGGGCCTGGGACTAGCGGGGACGAACGAGCAGTACTTC. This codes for CASSPRGLGLAGTNEQYF.

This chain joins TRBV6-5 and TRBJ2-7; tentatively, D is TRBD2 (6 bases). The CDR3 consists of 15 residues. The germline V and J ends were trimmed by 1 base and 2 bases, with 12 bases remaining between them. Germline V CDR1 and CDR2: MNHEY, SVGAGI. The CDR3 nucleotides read TGTGCCAGCAGTTACTACCTAGCGCGAACCTACGAGCAGTACTTC. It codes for CASSYYLARTYEQYF.

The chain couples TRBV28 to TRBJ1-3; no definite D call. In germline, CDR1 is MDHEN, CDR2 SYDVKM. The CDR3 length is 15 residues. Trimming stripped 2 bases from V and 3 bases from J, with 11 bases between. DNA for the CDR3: TGTGCCAGCAGTTTAAGTCCCGGGGATGGAAACACCATATATTTT. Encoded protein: CASSLSPGDGNTIYF.

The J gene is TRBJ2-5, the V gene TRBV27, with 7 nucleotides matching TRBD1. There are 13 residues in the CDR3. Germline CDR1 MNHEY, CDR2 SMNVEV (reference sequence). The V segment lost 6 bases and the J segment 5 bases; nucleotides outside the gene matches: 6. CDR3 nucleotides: TGTGCCAGCAGGACAGGGAAGGGGGAGACCCAGTACTTC. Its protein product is CASRTGKGETQYF.

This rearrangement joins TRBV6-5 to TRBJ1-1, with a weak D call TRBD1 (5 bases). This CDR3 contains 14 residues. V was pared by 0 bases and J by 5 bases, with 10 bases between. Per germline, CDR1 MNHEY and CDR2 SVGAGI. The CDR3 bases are TGTGCCAGCAGTTACTCGGACACTGGGACTGAAGCTTTCTTT. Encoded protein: CASSYSDTGTEAFF.

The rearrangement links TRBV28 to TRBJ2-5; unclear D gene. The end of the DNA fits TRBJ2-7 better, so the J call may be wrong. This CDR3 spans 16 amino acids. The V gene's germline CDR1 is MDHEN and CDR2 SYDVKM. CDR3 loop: CASSAAEATVLYEQYF. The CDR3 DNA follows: TGTGCCAGCAGTGCTGCAGAGGCCACCGTGCTCTACGAGCAGTACTTC.

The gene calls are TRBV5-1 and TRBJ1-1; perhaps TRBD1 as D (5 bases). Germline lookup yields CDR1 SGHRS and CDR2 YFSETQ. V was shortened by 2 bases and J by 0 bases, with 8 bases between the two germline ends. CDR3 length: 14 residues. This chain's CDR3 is CASSLPGVNTEAFF. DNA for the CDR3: TGCGCCAGCAGCTTACCGGGGGTGAACACTGAAGCTTTCTTT. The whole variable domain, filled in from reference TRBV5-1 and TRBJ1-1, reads KAGVTQTPRYLIKTRGQQVTLSCSPISGHRSVSWYQQTPGQGLQFLFEYFSETQRNKGNFPGRFSGRQFSNSRSEMNVSTLELGDSALYLCASSLPGVNTEAFFGQGTRLTVV.

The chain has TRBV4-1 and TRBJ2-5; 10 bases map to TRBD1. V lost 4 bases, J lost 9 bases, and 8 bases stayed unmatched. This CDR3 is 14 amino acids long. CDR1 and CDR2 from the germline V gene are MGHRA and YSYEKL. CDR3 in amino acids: CASSRGQGDDAQYF. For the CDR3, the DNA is TGCGCCAGCAGCCGAGGACAGGGGGATGATGCCCAGTACTTC.

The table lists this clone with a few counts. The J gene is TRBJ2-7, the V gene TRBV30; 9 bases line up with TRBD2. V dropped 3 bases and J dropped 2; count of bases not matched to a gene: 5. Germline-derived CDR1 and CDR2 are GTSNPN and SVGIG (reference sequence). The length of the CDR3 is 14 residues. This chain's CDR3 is CAWRTSGKTYEQYF. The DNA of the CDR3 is TGTGCCTGGAGGACTAGCGGAAAAACCTACGAGCAGTACTTC.

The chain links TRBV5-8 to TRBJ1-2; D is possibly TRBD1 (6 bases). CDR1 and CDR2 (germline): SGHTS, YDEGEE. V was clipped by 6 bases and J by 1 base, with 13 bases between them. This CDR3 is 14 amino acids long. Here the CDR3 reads CASTLGGLNYGYTF. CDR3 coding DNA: TGTGCCAGCACCCTTGGGGGCCTTAACTATGGCTACACCTTC.

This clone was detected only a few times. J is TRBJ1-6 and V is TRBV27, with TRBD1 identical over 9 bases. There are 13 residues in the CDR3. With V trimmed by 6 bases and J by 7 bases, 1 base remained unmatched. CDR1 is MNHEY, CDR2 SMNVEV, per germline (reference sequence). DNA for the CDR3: TGTGCCAGCAGGGGGACAGGGAATTCACCCCTCCACTTT. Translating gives CASRGTGNSPLHF.

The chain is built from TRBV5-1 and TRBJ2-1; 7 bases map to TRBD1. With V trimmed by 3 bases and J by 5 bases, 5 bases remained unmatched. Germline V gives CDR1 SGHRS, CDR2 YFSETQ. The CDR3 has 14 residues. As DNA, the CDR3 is TGCGCCAGCAGCTCGGACAGGCATAACAATGAGCAGTTCTTC. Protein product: CASSSDRHNNEQFF.

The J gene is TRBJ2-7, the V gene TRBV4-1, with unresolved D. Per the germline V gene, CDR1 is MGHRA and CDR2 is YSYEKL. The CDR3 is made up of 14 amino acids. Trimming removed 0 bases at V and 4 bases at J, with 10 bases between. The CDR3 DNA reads TGCGCCAGCAGCCAAGATCTACAGAAGTACGAGCAGTACTTC. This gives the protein CASSQDLQKYEQYF.

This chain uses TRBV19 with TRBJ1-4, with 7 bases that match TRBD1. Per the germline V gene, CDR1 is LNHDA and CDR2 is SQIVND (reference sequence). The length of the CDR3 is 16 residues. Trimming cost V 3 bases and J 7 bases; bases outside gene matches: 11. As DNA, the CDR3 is TGTGCCAGTAGTATGGACAGACAGGGTCTGGGTGAAAAACTGTTTTTT. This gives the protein CASSMDRQGLGEKLFF.

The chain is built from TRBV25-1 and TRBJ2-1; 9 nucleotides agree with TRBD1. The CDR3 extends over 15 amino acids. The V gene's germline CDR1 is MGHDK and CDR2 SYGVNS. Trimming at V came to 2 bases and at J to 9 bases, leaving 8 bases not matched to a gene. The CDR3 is CASSEPGQGVGEQFF. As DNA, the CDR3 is TGTGCCAGCAGTGAACCGGGACAGGGAGTTGGTGAGCAGTTCTTC.

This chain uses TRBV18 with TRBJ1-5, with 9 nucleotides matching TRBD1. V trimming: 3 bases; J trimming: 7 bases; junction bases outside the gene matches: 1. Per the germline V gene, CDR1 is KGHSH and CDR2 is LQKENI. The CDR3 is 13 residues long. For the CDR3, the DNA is TGTGCCAGCTCACCGGGACAGGGACAGCCCCAGCATTTT. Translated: CASSPGQGQPQHF.

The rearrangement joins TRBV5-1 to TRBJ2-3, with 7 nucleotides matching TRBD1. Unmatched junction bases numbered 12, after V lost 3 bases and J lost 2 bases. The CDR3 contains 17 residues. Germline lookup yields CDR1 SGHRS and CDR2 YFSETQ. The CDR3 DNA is TGCGCCAGCAGCTCCAGCTCCGGGACAGCTTACACAGATACGCAGTATTTT. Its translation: CASSSSSGTAYTDTQYF.

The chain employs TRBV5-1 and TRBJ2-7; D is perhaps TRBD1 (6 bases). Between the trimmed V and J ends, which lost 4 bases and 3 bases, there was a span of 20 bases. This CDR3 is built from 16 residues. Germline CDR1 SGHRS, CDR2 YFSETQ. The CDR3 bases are TGCGCCAGCAGCAAGGGACATCGGGTTGATAACTACGAGCAGTACTTC. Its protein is CASSKGHRVDNYEQYF.

This CDR3 reads CASSPRDRNTEAFF. The DNA for the CDR3 is TGTGCCAGCAGCCCCCGTGACAGGAACACTGAAGCTTTCTTT. The chain employs TRBV6-1 and TRBJ1-1, with D perhaps TRBD1 (5 bases). The CDR3 contains 14 residues. V gave up 6 bases and J gave up 1 base, with 12 bases separating them. Per the germline V gene, CDR1 is MNHNS and CDR2 is SASEGT.

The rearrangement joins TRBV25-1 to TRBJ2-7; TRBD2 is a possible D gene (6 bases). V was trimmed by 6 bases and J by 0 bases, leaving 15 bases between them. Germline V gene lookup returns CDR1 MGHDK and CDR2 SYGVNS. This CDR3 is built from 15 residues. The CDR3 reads CASRAPGGFSYEQYF. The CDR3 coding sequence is TGTGCCAGCAGGGCACCTGGGGGGTTCTCCTACGAGCAGTACTTC.

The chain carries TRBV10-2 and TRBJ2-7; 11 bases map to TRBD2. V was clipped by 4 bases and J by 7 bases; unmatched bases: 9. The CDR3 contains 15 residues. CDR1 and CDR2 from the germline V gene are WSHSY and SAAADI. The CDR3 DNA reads TGCGCCAGCAGTGTCGGTAGCGGGGGGGTCTGGGAGCAGTACTTC. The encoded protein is CASSVGSGGVWEQYF.

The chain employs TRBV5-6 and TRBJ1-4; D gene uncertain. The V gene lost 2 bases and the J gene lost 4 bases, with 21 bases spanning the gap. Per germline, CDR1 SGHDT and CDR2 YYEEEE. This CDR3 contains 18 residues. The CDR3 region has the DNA TGTGCCAGCAGCTTTCAGTCCAGCCCGGGATGGAGTAATGAAAAACTGTTTTTT. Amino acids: CASSFQSSPGWSNEKLFF.

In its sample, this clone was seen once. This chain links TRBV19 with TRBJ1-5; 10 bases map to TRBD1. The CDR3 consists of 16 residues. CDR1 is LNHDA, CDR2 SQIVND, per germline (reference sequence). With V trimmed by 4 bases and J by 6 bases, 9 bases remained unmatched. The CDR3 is CASSRMRDRGPQPQHF. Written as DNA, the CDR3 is TGTGCCAGTAGTAGGATGCGGGACAGGGGCCCTCAGCCCCAGCATTTT.

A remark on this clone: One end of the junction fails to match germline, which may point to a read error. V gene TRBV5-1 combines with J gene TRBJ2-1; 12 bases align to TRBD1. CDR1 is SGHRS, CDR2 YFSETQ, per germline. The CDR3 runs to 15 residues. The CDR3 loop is CASSLGDRGPNEQLF. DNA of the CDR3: TGCGCCAGCAGCTTGGGGGACAGGGGGCCAAATGAGCAGCTCTTC.

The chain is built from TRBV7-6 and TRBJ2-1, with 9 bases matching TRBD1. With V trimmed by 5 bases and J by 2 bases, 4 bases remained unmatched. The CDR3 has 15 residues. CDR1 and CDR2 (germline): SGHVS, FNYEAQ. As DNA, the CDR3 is TGTGCCAGCAGCGCCGGGACAGGGACCTACAATGAGCAGTTCTTC. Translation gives CASSAGTGTYNEQFF.

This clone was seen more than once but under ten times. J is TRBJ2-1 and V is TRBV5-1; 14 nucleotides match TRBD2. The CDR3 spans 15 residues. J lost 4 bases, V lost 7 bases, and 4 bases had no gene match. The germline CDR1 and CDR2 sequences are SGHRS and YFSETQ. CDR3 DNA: TGCGCCAGCGGACTAGCGGGGGGAAGTTACAATGAGCAGTTCTTC. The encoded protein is CASGLAGGSYNEQFF.